A selection of T cell receptor beta chains follows, all from one sample in a study of T cell responses to AZD1222 COVID-19 vaccine. Assay: immunoSEQ multiplex PCR; the TCRdb copy retains only in-frame clones and omits some. Of 100,000 or so clones listed, 70% to 90% are singletons. Specimen: peripheral blood, collected 28 days after the second AZD1222 dose. These receptors were obtained from an adult who received the AZD1222 COVID-19 vaccine. CDR3s include the opening cysteine and the closing phenylalanine or tryptophan. Each record gives: D gene, V gene, J gene, CDR3 protein. A D gene is named only where the DNA matches it firmly.

.	TRBV28	TRBJ2-7	CASSSSVGVREQYF
.	TRBV5-1	TRBJ1-2	CASSLDLGTGYTF
.	TRBV5-1	TRBJ1-2	CASSPYRDYGYTF
TRBD2	TRBV11-2	TRBJ2-5	CASSLQTPGTSVETQYF
.	TRBV6-6	TRBJ1-5	CASSYSEGLSNQPQHF
.	TRBV27	TRBJ1-5	CASSDRNSNQPQHF
TRBD1	TRBV10-3	TRBJ2-1	CAIVEAPRTGSNEQFF
.	TRBV9	TRBJ2-3	CASREEADTQYF
.	TRBV7-8	TRBJ1-4	CASSLALAVGEKLFF
.	TRBV20-1	TRBJ2-2	CSASSGGVTNTGELFF
TRBD2	TRBV28	TRBJ2-5	CASSLSGSGETQYF
.	TRBV27	TRBJ2-7	CASSPSPRVGVDEQYF
TRBD2	TRBV9	TRBJ2-1	CASSVDERELYNEQFF
.	TRBV30	TRBJ1-1	CAWSVKTPMNTEAFF